This T cell receptor beta chain derives from a study of blood T cell repertoires in COVID-19. Repertoires were generated with immunoSEQ multiplex PCR, while TCRdb's copy carries only in-frame clones and drops some. The top ten clones hold roughly an eighth of a sample with more than 150,000 clones, around 80% of them seen once. Participants were placed into cohorts based on the clinical history they reported. V trimming: 4 bases; J trimming: 3 bases; junction bases outside the gene matches: 12. Germline CDR1 and CDR2: LGHNA and YNFKEQ. The CDR3 length is 19 residues. The TCR was taken from a man in his 60s who had been exposed to COVID-19. What was sequenced was PBMCs or T cells enriched from blood (not recorded which). The chain couples TRBV4-2 to TRBJ2-6; TRBD2 matches 10 bases. CDR3 DNA: TGTGCCAGCAGCCCCCGGGGGCTAGCGGGAGATCTTGGGGCCAACGTCCTGACTTTC. It translates to CASSPRGLAGDLGANVLTF.